This TCR beta chain was captured by sequencing in a study of identifying expanded T cells in peripheral blood. This clone is a singleton in its sample. Its target is not known. Some clones are missing from TCRdb's copy, which holds only in-frame ones; the method was immunoSEQ multiplex PCR. The table includes approximately 58,000 clones, about 83% detected once. The V end lost 0 bases, the J end lost 1 base, and 10 bases lay between the germline ends. This CDR3 contains 15 residues. Germline V lookup: CDR1 SGHRS, CDR2 YFSETQ. Healthy donors had no documented immune events, such as infections, while sampled. Study-wide results and caveats: Technical replicates showed about 1.1 changed clones; two weeks around 15; four weeks 19.

The chain recombines TRBV5-1 with TRBJ1-1; D not certain. The clonotype was recovered from a person between 18 and 75 years old in good health. Sequenced sample: blood. The CDR3 loop reads CASSLDYSRNTEAFF. CDR3 DNA sequence: TGCGCCAGCAGCTTGGATTACAGCCGGAACACTGAAGCTTTCTTT.